This T cell receptor (beta chain) stems from a study of T-cell reconstitution after alpha-beta-depleted transplantation in children. V was pared by 7 bases and J by 3 bases, with 12 bases between. The CDR3 runs to 13 residues. As it was prepared, the TCRbeta library received unique molecular identifiers. TCRdb reanalysed the PCR reads using MiXCR and keeps one entry per CDR3 protein. The data show a few hundred thousand distinct CDR3 sequences, with approximately 9.8% seen just once and over 9% held by the top ten. This clonotype was observed at least ten times. This specimen consisted of PBMCs from the stem cell graft donor, obtained from the stem cell graft. The chain combines TRBV12-3 or TRBV12-4 with TRBJ1-1, with D possibly being TRBD1 (6 bases). The TCR sequence derives from a human donor who donated a stem cell graft to a child with SCID. The CDR3 here is CASTPRGHTEAFF. CDR3 DNA sequence: TGTGCCAGCACCCCACGGGGGCACACTGAAGCTTTCTTT.